This TCR beta chain was captured in a study of blood T cell repertoires in COVID-19. TCRdb's table, derived via immunoSEQ multiplex PCR, lists solely in-frame clones and lacks some. Of roughly 100,000 clones detected, about 85% appear once; the ten largest clones hold more than 4%. The CDR3 has 14 amino acids. V lost 3 bases and J lost 2, with 8 bases in between. The V gene's germline CDR1 is LNHDA and CDR2 SQIVND (reference sequence). The J gene is TRBJ1-3, the V gene TRBV19, with D perhaps TRBD1 (5 bases). The sequenced material came from peripheral blood. The receptor's source is a man aged 45-65 years with acute or convalescent COVID-19. The CDR3 coding sequence is TGTGCCAGTAGTATCCAGGGCCCTGGAAACACCATATATTTT. Residues: CASSIQGPGNTIYF.